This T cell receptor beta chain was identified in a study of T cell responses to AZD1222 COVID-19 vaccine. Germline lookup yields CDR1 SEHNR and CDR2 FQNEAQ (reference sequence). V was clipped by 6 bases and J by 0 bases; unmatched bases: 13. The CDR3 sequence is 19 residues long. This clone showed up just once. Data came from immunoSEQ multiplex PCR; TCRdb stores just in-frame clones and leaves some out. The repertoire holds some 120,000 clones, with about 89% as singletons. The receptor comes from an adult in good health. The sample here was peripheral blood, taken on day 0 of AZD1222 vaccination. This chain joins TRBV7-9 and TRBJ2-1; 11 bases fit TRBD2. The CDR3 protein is CASSPLRTSGSSSYNEQFF. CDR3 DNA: TGTGCCAGCAGTCCCCTCAGGACTAGCGGGTCAAGCTCCTACAATGAGCAGTTCTTC. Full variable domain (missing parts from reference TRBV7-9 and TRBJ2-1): DTGVSQNPRHKITKRGQNVTFRCDPISEHNRLYWYRQTLGQGPEFLTYFQNEAQLEKSRLLSDRFSAERPKGSFSTLEIQRTEQGDSAMYLCASSPLRTSGSSSYNEQFFGPGTRLTVL.